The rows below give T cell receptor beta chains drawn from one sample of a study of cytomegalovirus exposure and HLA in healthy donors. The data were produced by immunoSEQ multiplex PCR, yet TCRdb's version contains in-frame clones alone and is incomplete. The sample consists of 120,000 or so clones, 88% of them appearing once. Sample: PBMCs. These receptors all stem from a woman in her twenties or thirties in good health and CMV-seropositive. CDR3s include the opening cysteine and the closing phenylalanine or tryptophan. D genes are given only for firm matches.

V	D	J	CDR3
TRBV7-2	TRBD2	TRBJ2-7	CASSLERTSTHEQYF
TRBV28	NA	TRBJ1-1	CASVQANTEAFF
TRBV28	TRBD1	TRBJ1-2	CASSPYLWGQRGGYTF
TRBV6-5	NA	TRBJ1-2	CASSRTNLGSYGYTF
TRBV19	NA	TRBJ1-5	CASSMGEVRNQPQHF
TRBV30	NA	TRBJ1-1	CAWSVIGVGEAFF
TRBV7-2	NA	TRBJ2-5	CASSLAGGRQETQYF
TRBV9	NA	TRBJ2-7	CASSGTGHPEQYF
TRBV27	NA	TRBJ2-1	CASTTDSLYNEQFF
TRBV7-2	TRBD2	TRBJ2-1	CASSSAGTSANEQFF
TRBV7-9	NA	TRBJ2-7	CASSLDVRSYEQYF
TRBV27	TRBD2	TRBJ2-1	CASSSLGTSGRFGKFF
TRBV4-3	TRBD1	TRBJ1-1	CASSLGQGDTEAFF
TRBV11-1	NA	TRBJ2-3	CASSFPGGTQYF
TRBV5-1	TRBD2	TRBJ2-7	CASSPGLAIYEQYF
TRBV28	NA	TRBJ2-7	CASSQGQAGEQYF
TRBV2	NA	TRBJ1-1	CASSEAGRVGTYEAFF
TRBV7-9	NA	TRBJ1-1	CASSYPTPNTEAFF
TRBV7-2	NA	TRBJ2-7	CASSSGQSYEQYF
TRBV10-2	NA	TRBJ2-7	CASSEPRDFGWHEQYF
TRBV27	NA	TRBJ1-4	CASSLRPWQGPANHNEKLFF
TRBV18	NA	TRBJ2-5	CASLRAVNQETQYF
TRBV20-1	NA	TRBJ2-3	CSVLTDTQYF
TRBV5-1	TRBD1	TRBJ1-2	CASSLYYGQAADYGYTF
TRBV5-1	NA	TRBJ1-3	CASSVSGGGSGSGNTIYF
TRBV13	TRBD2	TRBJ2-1	CASSPGTSVNEQFF